In this sample, the clone carrying this T cell receptor (beta chain) turned up many times. The data belong to a study of T cell repertoires in cytomegalovirus infection. From the reads, TCRdb called clonotypes with MiXCR, one entry per CDR3 protein. The repertoire consists of about 400,000 distinct CDR3 sequences, with around a sixth occurring once and the leading ten covering around 9.3%. V dropped 4 bases and J dropped 9 bases, with 16 bases sitting between them. This CDR3 comprises 15 residues. CDR1 and CDR2 (germline): SGHVS, FQNEAQ. Input material: PBMCs. V usage is TRBV7-8 and J usage is TRBJ1-6, with D unclear. This TCR derives from a human donor in good health (CMV status not recorded). Some clones in this sample may be carry-over from other donors' samples. CDR3 sequence reads: CASSSRGRRGSPLHF. Here the CDR3 DNA reads TGTGCCAGCAGCTCGCGAGGGAGGAGAGGTTCACCCCTCCACTTT.